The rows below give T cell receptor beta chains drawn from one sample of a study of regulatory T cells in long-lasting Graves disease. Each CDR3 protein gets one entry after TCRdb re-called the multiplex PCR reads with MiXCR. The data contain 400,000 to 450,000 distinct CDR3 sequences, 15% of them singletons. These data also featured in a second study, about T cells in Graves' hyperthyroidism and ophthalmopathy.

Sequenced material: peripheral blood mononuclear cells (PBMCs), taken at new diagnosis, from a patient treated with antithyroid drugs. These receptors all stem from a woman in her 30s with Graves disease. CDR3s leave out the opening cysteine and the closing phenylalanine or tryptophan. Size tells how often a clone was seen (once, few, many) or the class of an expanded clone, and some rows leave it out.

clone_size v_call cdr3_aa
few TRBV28 ASSPNDLLAESSYNEQF
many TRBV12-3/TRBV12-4 ASILSGSSYNEQF
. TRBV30 AWSVGRSCNEQF
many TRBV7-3 ASSLASTATGELF
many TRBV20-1 SAREGLEEDEQF
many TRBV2 ASSSQGAETQY
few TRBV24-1 ATSDLRGDGYT
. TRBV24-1 ATSDVAGSQY
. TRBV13 ASGWEDGTKNIQY
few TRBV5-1 ASSRGGLNSYNEQF
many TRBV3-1 ASSQGLAVGNEQY
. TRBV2 ASSPITSYGNEQF
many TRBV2 ASSDRDVETQY
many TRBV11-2 ASSLRNLAGGPSGTDTQY
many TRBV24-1 ATSDSGPLGHQPQH
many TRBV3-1 ASSQDGRESTDTQY
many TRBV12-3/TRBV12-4 ASSRALGQPQH
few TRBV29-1 SARTGLANTGELF
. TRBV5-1 ASSLAVGAGANVLT
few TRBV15 ATSRDHVGGREKLF
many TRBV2 ASKTSSYNEQF
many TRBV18 ASSASQTYEQY